This paragraph covers one T cell receptor beta chain sequence. Its specificity is not known. Sequencing used immunoSEQ multiplex PCR; TCRdb keeps in-frame clones, though not all of them. The table lists 96,000 or so clones, approximately 90% of them singletons, with 0.15% to 0.2% in the top ten. The V and J ends lost 8 bases and 0 bases respectively, with 13 bases between them. This CDR3 spans 14 amino acids. Germline assignment: CDR1 LNHDA and CDR2 SQIVND (reference sequence). This entry belongs to a study of graft-versus-host responses after intestinal transplantation. Regarding the study as a whole: Among recipient marrow samples, GvH clones were found; some appeared first in ileum or blood. Among circulating GvH clones, peak levels were associated with early post-transplant declines in HvG clones. Within the allografts of patients who had graft-donor T cell macrochimerism, graft-versus-host to host-versus-graft clonal ratios were high.

This specimen consisted of unstimulated CD4+ T cells sorted from spleen or lymph node cells, obtained before intestinal transplant. The source is a human donor who received an intestinal transplant. The V gene is TRBV19, the J gene TRBJ1-1, with TRBD1 as a possible D gene (6 bases). This CDR3 reads CASFLQGMNTEAFF. The CDR3 bases are TGTGCCAGTTTCCTACAGGGTATGAACACTGAAGCTTTCTTT.